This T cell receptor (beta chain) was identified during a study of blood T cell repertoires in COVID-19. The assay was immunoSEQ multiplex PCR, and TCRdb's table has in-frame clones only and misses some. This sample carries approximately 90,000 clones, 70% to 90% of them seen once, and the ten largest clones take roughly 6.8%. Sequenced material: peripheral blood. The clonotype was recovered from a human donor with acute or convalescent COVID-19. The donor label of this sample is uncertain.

This CDR3 is CASSSYGTGNEKLFF. Written as DNA, the CDR3 is TGTGCCAGCAGTTCCTATGGGACAGGGAATGAAAAACTGTTTTTT. This chain connects TRBV28 to TRBJ1-4; 9 bases align to TRBD1. Germline CDR1 reads MDHEN; CDR2 reads SYDVKM. Trimming took 4 bases from V and 5 from J; bases not matched to a gene: 5. The CDR3 spans 15 residues.